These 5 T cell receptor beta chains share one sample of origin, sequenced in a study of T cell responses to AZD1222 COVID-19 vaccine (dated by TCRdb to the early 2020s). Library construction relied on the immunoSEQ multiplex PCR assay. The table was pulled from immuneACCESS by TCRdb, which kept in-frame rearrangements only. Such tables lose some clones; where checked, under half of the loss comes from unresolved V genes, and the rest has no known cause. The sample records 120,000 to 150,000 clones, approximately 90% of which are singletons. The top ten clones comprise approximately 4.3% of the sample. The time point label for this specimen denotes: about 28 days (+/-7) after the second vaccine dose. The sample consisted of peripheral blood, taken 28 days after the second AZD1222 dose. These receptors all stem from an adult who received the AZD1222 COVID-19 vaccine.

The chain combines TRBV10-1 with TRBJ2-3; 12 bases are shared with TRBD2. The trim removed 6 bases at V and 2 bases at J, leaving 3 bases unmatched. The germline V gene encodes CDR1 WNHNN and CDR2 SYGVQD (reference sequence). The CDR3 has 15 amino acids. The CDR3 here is CASRRLAGDTDTQYF. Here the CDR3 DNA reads TGCGCCAGCAGAAGACTAGCGGGGGACACAGATACGCAGTATTTT.

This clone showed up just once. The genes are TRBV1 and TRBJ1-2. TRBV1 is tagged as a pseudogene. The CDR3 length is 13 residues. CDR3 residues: CTSSQWFDYGYTF. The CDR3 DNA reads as TGCACCAGCAGCCAATGGTTTGACTATGGCTACACCTTC.

The CDR3 region is CASSSPLRRAAFF. The CDR3 DNA follows: TGTGCCAGCAGTTCCCCCCTACGGCGGGCAGCTTTCTTT. The chain combines TRBV6-5 with TRBJ1-1; no definite D call. The CDR3 covers 13 residues. Germline lookup yields CDR1 MNHEY and CDR2 SVGAGI. Trimming removed 4 bases at V and 10 bases at J, with 16 bases between.

The DNA for the CDR3 is TGTGCCAGCAGCCCGAGGCCGCAAAAAGGGCCTGGAAACACCATATATTTT. It translates to CASSPRPQKGPGNTIYF. This chain links TRBV7-2 with TRBJ1-3, with D uncertain. Trimming stripped 5 bases from V and 2 bases from J, with 19 bases between. There are 17 residues in the CDR3. The germline V gene has CDR1 SGHTA and CDR2 FQGNSA.

The CDR3 DNA is TGTGCCAGCGGGCGGGAGATCACAGATACGCAGTATTTT. Amino acid sequence: CASGREITDTQYF. This chain joins TRBV6-6 and TRBJ2-3; 7 bases are a match to TRBD2. CDR1 MNHNY and CDR2 SVGAGI come from the germline V gene (reference sequence). The junction had 4 bases not matched to a gene; V was cut back by 8 bases and J by 2 bases. The CDR3 covers 13 residues.